The present entry profiles one T cell receptor beta chain with its context. This specimen comes from a study of blood T cell repertoires in COVID-19. Germline V gene data show CDR1 as SGHVS and CDR2 as FNYEAQ. Trimming removed 1 base at V and 6 bases at J, with 10 bases between. The CDR3 has 13 amino acids. The study recruited people aged about 18 to 90 years across more than 20 US areas. Authors' processing steps: Scientists estimated how many nucleated cells there were by amplifying reference gene primers. The table came from immunoSEQ multiplex PCR; TCRdb's copy has only in-frame clones and leaves some out. V, J and clone size are taken as reported in that table, and D and trimming were inferred from the DNA itself. The sample includes about 430,000 clones, more than 80% of them seen just once.

Sequencing was carried out using PBMCs or T cells enriched from blood (not recorded which). The chain carries TRBV7-6 and TRBJ2-7; D unclear. The receptor was derived from a man aged 25 to 45 who had recovered from COVID-19. The CDR3 DNA sequence: TGTGCCAGCAGCTTAGACGCAGGCCCCGAGCAGTACTTC. Translation gives CASSLDAGPEQYF.